This TCR beta chain was recorded in a study of blood T cell repertoires in COVID-19. This clone appeared a single time. V trimming: 4 bases; J trimming: 5 bases; junction bases outside the gene matches: 4. The CDR3 spans 14 residues. The germline V gene encodes CDR1 SGHRS and CDR2 YFSETQ. The method was immunoSEQ multiplex PCR; TCRdb's version includes in-frame clones alone and lacks a portion of them. The sample lists roughly 250,000 clones, about 90% occurring once. Sequenced material: PBMCs or T cells enriched from blood (not recorded which). This sequence originates from a woman between 25 and 40 years old with acute COVID-19. The chain carries TRBV5-1 and TRBJ2-5, with 11 bases lining up with TRBD1. In nucleotides, the CDR3 is TGCGCCAGCAGCCCCGGGACAGGGGGGGAGACCCAGTACTTC. As protein: CASSPGTGGETQYF.